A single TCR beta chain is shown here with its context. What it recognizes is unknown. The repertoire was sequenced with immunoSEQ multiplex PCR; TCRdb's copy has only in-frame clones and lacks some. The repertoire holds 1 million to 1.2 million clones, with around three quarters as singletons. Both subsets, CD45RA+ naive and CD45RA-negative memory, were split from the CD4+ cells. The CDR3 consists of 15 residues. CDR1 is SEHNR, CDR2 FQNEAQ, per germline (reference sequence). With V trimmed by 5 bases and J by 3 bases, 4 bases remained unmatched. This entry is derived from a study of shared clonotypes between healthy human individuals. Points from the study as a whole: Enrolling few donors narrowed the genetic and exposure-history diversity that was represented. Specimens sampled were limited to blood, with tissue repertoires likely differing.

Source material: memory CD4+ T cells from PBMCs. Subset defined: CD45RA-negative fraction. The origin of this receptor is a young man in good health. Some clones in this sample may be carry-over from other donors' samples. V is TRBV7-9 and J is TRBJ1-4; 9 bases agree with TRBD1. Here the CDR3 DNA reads TGTGCCAGCAGCCCTAGACAGGGGGCTAATGAAAAACTGTTTTTT. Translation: CASSPRQGANEKLFF. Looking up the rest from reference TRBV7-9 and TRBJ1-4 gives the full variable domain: DTGVSQNPRHKITKRGQNVTFRCDPISEHNRLYWYRQTLGQGPEFLTYFQNEAQLEKSRLLSDRFSAERPKGSFSTLEIQRTEQGDSAMYLCASSPRQGANEKLFFGSGTQLSVL.